Here is one T cell receptor beta chain with its context. This clonotype came up a few times. No cognate antigen has been identified for it. It has no much larger one-base neighbor in the sample; base qualities were not kept. The TCR beta CDR3 regions were amplified from the RNA transcripts. For the first round of RT-PCR on the TCR CDR3, the HTBI primer set was used together with the Qiagen OneStep RT-PCR kit. Libraries were constructed in a second round of multiplex PCR, after which size selection and purification were carried out. The libraries were sequenced on an Illumina HiSeq2000 using paired-end 100 bp reads. The authors processed their data as follows. SOAPnuke was used to process the raw data, throwing out any read that contained adapters or uncalled bases, had a mean Phred below 15, or lacked an exact constant-primer or identifier match. High-quality paired reads were merged using COPE v1.2.5, and each unique nucleotide sequence was defined as a clonotype. Clonotypes were aligned to IMGT TRBV, TRBD and TRBJ reference segments using MiTCR v1.1. The analysis was restricted to V-J combinations with a frequency above 0.0001, which together covered roughly 99% of the repertoires. The TCS score was defined as the ratio of F50 (clonal expansion) to E x V (chaos), calculated using BLOSUM62-based TCRdist between CDR3 peptides within each V-J. Welch's t-statistics and random forest reduced several hundred V-J features to 10 to 15, which were used in a naive Bayes classifier (R e1071). The Morisita-Horn index was used to measure how similar the thyroid and blood repertoires were. The raw public reads went through TCRdb reprocessing: fastp at Q25, MiXCR clone calling, in-frame beta chains kept. CDR3 protein sequences are deduplicated, and each keeps its most common genes and DNA. TCRdb's processing, not the study's, gives the V and J calls here. Here the sample has some 800,000 distinct CDR3 sequences; roughly 40% occur a single time. About 9% of the sample is taken by the ten largest.

This sample stems from a study of T cells in Graves' hyperthyroidism and ophthalmopathy (dated by TCRdb to between 2017 and 2020). General notes on the study: Peripheral blood was collected at initial diagnosis, before any treatment. A discovery cohort of approximately 97 patients, 43 with Graves' ophthalmopathy and about 58 with stable Graves' hyperthyroidism, was used to find distinguishing TCR V-J signatures. An independent validation cohort of 18 to 20 hyperthyroidism patients and 17 patients who later progressed to ophthalmopathy tested prospective prediction of ophthalmopathy. The 75 to 100 discovery patients were randomly split 7:3 into training and test sets. Thyroid tissue and blood T-cell repertoires from about six Graves' hyperthyroidism patients were also compared in the study. After sampling, hyperthyroidism patients received methimazole starting at 30 mg daily, and ophthalmopathy patients received high-dose intravenous methylprednisolone. The paper reports TCR Vbeta CDR3 sequencing of some 140 peripheral blood samples: over 40 ophthalmopathy, fewer than 80 hyperthyroidism and 17 progressor patients.

V lost 7 bases and J lost 3 bases, and the count of bases not matched to a germline gene is 11. From the germline V gene (reference sequence), CDR1 is DFQATT and CDR2 is SNEGSKA. Measured from the cysteine to the phenylalanine, the CDR3 is 14 residues long. Only the CDR3 portion is preserved as DNA: 42 bases, with reading frame beginning at the first base. Broader findings and caveats from the paper: A model built on a 13 V-J signature distinguished ophthalmopathy from stable hyperthyroidism, reaching 85% to 90% sensitivity and 81.08% specificity in cross-validation and 80%/75% in testing. Sample size was not statistically predetermined, and blinding of investigators to group allocation was not performed. Most expanded thyroid clonotypes (frequency above 0.001) were also found in blood, which suggests that blood repertoires may mirror thyroid immune responses. In validation, the model predicted progression to ophthalmopathy with approximately 71% sensitivity and roughly 75% specificity, a median of 6.5 months before onset.

Stable Graves' hyperthyroidism was defined as no progression to ophthalmopathy during 18 months of follow-up. Hyperthyroidism patients were newly diagnosed, had a disease duration of under 2 months, and were aged 18 to 65 years. Exclusion was applied to patients with uncontrolled infections, other autoimmune diseases, pregnancy or lactation. Diagnoses were based on clinical symptoms, serum thyroxine and TRAb, thyroid ultrasound and orbital computed tomography. Ficoll-Paque density gradient centrifugation was used to isolate PBMCs from about 9 ml of fresh peripheral blood. Trizol reagent was used to extract total RNA, and RNA quality was then checked on an Agilent 2100 Bioanalyzer.

The sequence was obtained from a man aged 18 to 29 with Graves' hyperthyroidism. The chain is made from TRBV20-1 and TRBJ1-1, and 7 junctional nucleotides match TRBD1. The specimen sequenced was blood. The DNA sequence reads TGCAGTGGAGACCCGGGACAGAGTCACACTGAAGCTTTCTTT. Its product reads: CSGDPGQSHTEAFF.